This T cell receptor (beta chain) is drawn from a study of shared clonotypes between healthy human individuals. Looking at the study overall: Every donor yielded three CD4 naive, three CD4 memory, two CD8 naive and one CD8 memory plate. Study-level results: Sampling was confined to blood; repertoires within tissues likely differ.

The investigators split CD4+ cells into a CD45RA+ naive subset and a CD45RA-negative memory subset. The sample holds one count of this clone. Its antigen is not known. Assay used: immunoSEQ multiplex PCR; TCRdb lists only in-frame clones, some missing. The table includes approximately 700,000 clones, more than 70% detected once. V was shortened by 2 bases and J by 0 bases, with 9 bases between the two germline ends. The germline V gene has CDR1 SGHVS and CDR2 FQNEAQ. This CDR3 spans 15 amino acids. The chain carries TRBV7-8 and TRBJ2-3; no definite D call. The sequenced sample was memory CD4+ T cells sorted from blood. Described subset: CD45RA-negative fraction. The sequence derives from a woman in her twenties or thirties in good health. The CDR3 DNA reads as TGTGCCAGCAGCTTACTGGCGTCTAGCACAGATACGCAGTATTTT. This codes for CASSLLASSTDTQYF.